The 19 T cell receptor beta chains given below trace back to one sample, sequenced in a study of cytomegalovirus exposure and HLA in healthy donors. The PCR employed 60 Vbeta primers together with 13 Jbeta primers. Profiled with immunoSEQ multiplex PCR; TCRdb holds only in-frame clones, not every one. Of 110,000 or so clones detected, approximately 74% appear once; the ten largest clones hold 11%. What was sequenced was PBMCs. The receptor source for this set is a woman aged 50 to 60 in good health and CMV-seropositive.

The chain has TRBV18 and TRBJ2-3, with 7 positions matching TRBD1. Germline V gene data show CDR1 as KGHSH and CDR2 as LQKENI. V was pared by 5 bases and J by 0 bases, with 8 bases of the junction left unmatched. CDR3 length: 16 residues. For the CDR3, the DNA is TGTGCCAGCTCAGCAACAGGGGCCATAAGCACAGATACGCAGTATTTT. It yields the protein CASSATGAISTDTQYF.

The CDR3 here is CASSADSNTDTQYF. The CDR3 bases are TGTGCCAGCAGTGCGGACAGTAACACAGATACGCAGTATTTT. The chain is built from TRBV6-6 and TRBJ2-3, with D maybe TRBD1 (6 bases). From germline, CDR1 is MNHNY and CDR2 SVGAGI (reference sequence). Deletions cut 5 bases from V and 2 bases from J, with 11 bases between. The CDR3 loop spans 14 amino acids.

The chain joins TRBV9 to TRBJ1-4, with D perhaps matching TRBD1 (5 bases). The germline gives CDR1 SGDLS, CDR2 YYNGEE. This CDR3 spans 15 amino acids. The V end lost 4 bases, the J end lost 4 bases, and 14 bases lay between the germline ends. This CDR3 reads CASSTTGGSNEKLFF. CDR3 in DNA: TGTGCCAGCAGCACGACCGGGGGTAGTAATGAAAAACTGTTTTTT.

CDR3 DNA sequence: TGTGCCAGCGAACAGGGCGCCGGGGGGACTGAAGCTTTCTTT. It codes for CASEQGAGGTEAFF. V is TRBV7-2 and J is TRBJ1-1; a possible D gene is TRBD1 (6 bases). Germline CDR1 is SGHTA and CDR2 is FQGNSA. This CDR3 region has 14 residues. V lost 8 bases, J lost 5 bases, and 18 bases lay in between.

The chain combines TRBV10-3 with TRBJ2-1; TRBD2 agrees at 13 bases. Trimming removed 4 bases from V and 7 bases from J; junction bases left unmatched: 4. The V gene's germline CDR1 is ENHRY and CDR2 SYGVKD. This CDR3 has 15 amino acids. The DNA of the CDR3 is TGTGCCATCAGTGCCGGGACTAGCGGGATAAATGAGCAGTTCTTC. Protein product: CAISAGTSGINEQFF.

The J gene is TRBJ2-2, the V gene TRBV12-5; 9 positions match TRBD1. CDR1 is LGHNT, CDR2 FRNRAP, per germline. This CDR3 region has 14 residues. Trimming removed 6 bases from V and 5 bases from J; junction bases left unmatched: 4. CDR3 DNA: TGTGCTAGTGGCATGGGACAGGGTACCGGGGAGCTGTTTTTT. Protein sequence: CASGMGQGTGELFF.

This rearrangement joins TRBV18 to TRBJ1-6; 7 positions agree with TRBD1. There are 16 residues in the CDR3. V trimming: 3 bases; J trimming: 10 bases; junction bases outside the gene matches: 12. CDR1 KGHSH and CDR2 LQKENI come from the germline V gene. The CDR3 spells CASSPRGGTEGSPLHF. The CDR3 DNA is TGTGCCAGCTCACCCCGAGGGGGCACAGAAGGGTCACCCCTCCACTTT.

The chain links TRBV7-2 to TRBJ1-3; D is uncertain. Per germline, CDR1 SGHTA and CDR2 FQGNSA. The V gene lost 0 bases and the J gene lost 4 bases, with 10 bases spanning the gap. The CDR3 runs to 15 residues. The CDR3 coding sequence is TGTGCCAGCAGCTTAGCATCACAGTTAGGAAACACCATATATTTT. This sequence encodes CASSLASQLGNTIYF.

This sequence joins TRBV5-4 and TRBJ1-2; tentative D call: TRBD1 (5 bases). The V and J ends lost 0 bases and 5 bases respectively, with 5 bases between them. Germline CDR1 and CDR2: SGHNT and YYREEE (reference sequence). This CDR3 is built from 12 residues. The CDR3 region has the DNA TGTGCCAGCAGCTTGGGACAGTATGGCTACACCTTC. Protein sequence: CASSLGQYGYTF.

The chain carries TRBV10-2 and TRBJ2-5; no firm D call. Trimming took 3 bases from V and 5 from J, leaving 7 bases between them. From germline, CDR1 is WSHSY and CDR2 SAAADI. This CDR3 has 12 residues. Here the CDR3 DNA reads TGCGCCAGCAGTGACTCCGGTGAGACCCAGTACTTC. Translated: CASSDSGETQYF.

This chain uses TRBV7-8 with TRBJ1-1; TRBD1 matches 10 bases. The V segment lost 5 bases and the J segment 5 bases; nucleotides outside the gene matches: 11. The V gene's germline CDR1 is SGHVS and CDR2 FQNEAQ. The length of the CDR3 is 16 residues. CDR3 in DNA: TGTGCCAGCAGCGACCCCGGGGGGACAGGGGTAACTGAAGCTTTCTTT. Its protein is CASSDPGGTGVTEAFF.

The CDR3 coding sequence is TGCGCCAGCAGCCTGGACAGCTACAATGAGCAGTTCTTC. It encodes CASSLDSYNEQFF. The gene calls are TRBV5-1 and TRBJ2-1, with a weak D call TRBD1 (6 bases). The V gene lost 4 bases and the J gene lost 3 bases, with 8 bases spanning the gap. CDR3 length equals 13 residues. Per germline, CDR1 SGHRS and CDR2 YFSETQ.

The V and J genes are TRBV28 and TRBJ1-2; the D gene is possibly TRBD1 (6 bases). V was cut by 7 bases and J by 5 bases, with 20 bases left in between. The CDR3 contains 15 residues. Germline CDR1 reads MDHEN; CDR2 reads SYDVKM. Here the CDR3 DNA reads TGTGCCAGCACCCGCCCCGGGGACAATCGGTATGGCTACACCTTC. Translation: CASTRPGDNRYGYTF.

This sequence joins TRBV4-2 and TRBJ2-3; a weak D match, TRBD2 (6 bases). The germline gives CDR1 LGHNA, CDR2 YNFKEQ. Deletions cut 0 bases from V and 8 bases from J, with 18 bases between. The CDR3 loop spans 16 amino acids. The CDR3 region has the DNA TGTGCCAGCAGCCAAGAGGTAGGACCCCTCGGGAGTACGCAGTATTTT. The encoded protein is CASSQEVGPLGSTQYF.

CDR3 bases: TGTGCCAGCAGCAAAACATGGCAGCCCCAGCATTTT. Protein sequence: CASSKTWQPQHF. The V and J genes are TRBV21-1 and TRBJ1-5; the table assigns TRBD1, which was not confirmed against the DNA. TRBV21-1 is annotated as a pseudogene. This CDR3 is 12 amino acids long.

The chain employs TRBV29-1 and TRBJ2-1; TRBD1 aligns across 9 bases. With V trimmed by 3 bases and J by 5 bases, 8 bases remained unmatched. Germline assignment: CDR1 SQVTM and CDR2 ANQGSEA. The CDR3 loop spans 15 amino acids. As DNA, the CDR3 is TGCAGCGTTGAGGGGGACAGGGCCAGAGACAATGAGCAGTTCTTC. It codes for CSVEGDRARDNEQFF.

The V and J genes are TRBV4-2 and TRBJ1-5; TRBD1 matches 9 bases. With V trimmed by 1 base and J by 6 bases, 4 bases remained unmatched. This CDR3 contains 15 residues. Per germline, CDR1 LGHNA and CDR2 YNFKEQ. As DNA, the CDR3 is TGTGCCAGCAGCCAAGGGGGACAGGGTATTCAGCCCCAGCATTTT. It yields the protein CASSQGGQGIQPQHF.

The chain combines TRBV12-5 with TRBJ2-3; possible D gene TRBD1, 6 bases. Trimming took off 1 base at V and 0 bases at J, with 8 bases between the two ends. The CDR3 loop spans 15 amino acids. In germline, CDR1 is LGHNT, CDR2 FRNRAP. Written as DNA, the CDR3 is TGTGCTAGTGGTTTGGATGGGGGCAGCACAGATACGCAGTATTTT. Its protein product is CASGLDGGSTDTQYF.

The J gene is TRBJ2-1, the V gene TRBV7-2, with TRBD2 identical over 10 bases. Germline lookup yields CDR1 SGHTA and CDR2 FQGNSA. V lost 5 bases and J lost 5; bases outside the gene matches: 9. This CDR3 comprises 16 residues. CDR3 DNA: TGTGCCAGCAGCCGACCTAGCGGGGGTAGGAACAATGAGCAGTTCTTC. This sequence encodes CASSRPSGGRNNEQFF. The full variable domain, with the rest looked up from reference TRBV7-2 and TRBJ2-1, is GAGVSQSPSNKVTEKGKDVELRCDPISGHTALYWYRQSLGQGLEFLIYFQGNSAPDKSGLPSDRFSAERTGGSVSTLTIQRTQQEDSAVYLCASSRPSGGRNNEQFFGPGTRLTVL.